Detailed here is one T cell receptor (beta chain). The data were obtained in a study of cytomegalovirus exposure and HLA in healthy donors. The PCR was carried out with 60 Vbeta primers and 13 Jbeta primers. TCRdb's table, derived via immunoSEQ multiplex PCR, lists solely in-frame clones and lacks some. The sample lists some 140,000 clones, 75% to 85% occurring once. This CDR3 comprises 14 residues. Germline CDR1 and CDR2: ENHRY and SYGVKD. The junction had 11 bases not matched to a gene; V was cut back by 6 bases and J by 6 bases. The chain carries TRBV10-3 and TRBJ2-7; 7 bases line up with TRBD1. This clonotype was sampled from a female donor in good health and CMV-seronegative. The sample taken for sequencing was PBMCs. The CDR3, as DNA: TGTGCCATCAGAGCAGGGGGTAATGGTCGCGAGCAGTACTTC. This codes for CAIRAGGNGREQYF.